This T cell receptor beta chain is drawn from a study of control samples from healthy donors and cancer patients. Only in-frame clones appear in the TCRdb table, and some are missing; sequencing was by immunoSEQ multiplex PCR. This repertoire shows 50,000 or so clones, roughly 92% found once; its top ten account for around 22%. The V end was cut by 3 bases, the J end by 4 bases, with 10 bases between. The CDR3 spans 14 residues. The germline V gene encodes CDR1 LNHDA and CDR2 SQIVND (reference sequence). The specimen sequenced was PBMCs. This TCR came from a woman aged 50 to 60 with head and neck cancer. The V and J genes are TRBV19 and TRBJ1-5; a possible D gene is TRBD1 (5 bases). CDR3 coding DNA: TGTGCCAGTAGTATGAGGTCAGGGAATCAGCCCCAGCATTTT. The encoded protein is CASSMRSGNQPQHF.